The next 25 T cell receptor beta chains were all read from a single sample in a study of shared clonotypes between healthy human individuals (dated by TCRdb to between 2020 and 2021). Receptor amplification or capture employed the immunoSEQ multiplex PCR assay. The table comes from immuneACCESS by way of TCRdb, which keeps in-frame sequences with V and J called. Part of the clones is missing from these tables; in studies checked, under half for an unresolved V gene and the rest for unknown reasons. The sample table holds about 480,000 clones, of which around 79% were seen once. Of the sample, under 15% is held by the ten largest clones. Material: PBMCs. These receptors were taken from a woman aged 40-49 years in good health. Some clones in this sample may be carry-over from other donors' samples.

The chain recombines TRBV14 with TRBJ2-7, with unresolved D. CDR1 is SGHDN and CDR2 is FVKESK in the germline V gene. The CDR3 consists of 11 residues. V was trimmed by 3 bases and J by 2 bases, leaving 2 bases between them. This chain's CDR3 is CASSHAYEQYF. In nucleotides, the CDR3 is TGTGCCAGCAGCCACGCCTACGAGCAGTACTTC.

V usage is TRBV27 and J usage is TRBJ2-7; D not certain. Germline V lookup: CDR1 MNHEY, CDR2 SMNVEV (reference sequence). The CDR3 is made up of 14 amino acids. Trimming cost V 6 bases and J 0 bases, with 12 bases left between them. CDR3 protein: CASSIGRFSYEQYF. The CDR3 region has the DNA TGTGCCAGCAGCATCGGACGGTTCTCCTACGAGCAGTACTTC.

The CDR3 here is CASSIGVAGAMNTEAFF. The CDR3 nucleotides read TGTGCCAGCAGCATCGGTGTCGCGGGTGCCATGAACACTGAAGCTTTCTTT. The V and J genes are TRBV7-8 and TRBJ1-1; D remains unclear. There are 17 residues in the CDR3. Looked up from germline, CDR1 is SGHVS and CDR2 is FQNEAQ. V shed 5 bases and J shed 0 bases, with 19 bases lying between them. The full variable domain, its missing parts supplied by reference TRBV7-8 and TRBJ1-1, is GAGVSQSPRYKVAKRGQDVALRCDPISGHVSLFWYQQALGQGPEFLTYFQNEAQLDKSGLPSDRFFAERPEGSVSTLKIQRTQQEDSAVYLCASSIGVAGAMNTEAFFGQGTRLTVV.

This clone was counted only a few times. This rearrangement joins TRBV2 to TRBJ2-7; D ambiguous. The ends were cut back, 6 bases at V and 6 bases at J, with 12 bases in the middle. This CDR3 contains 12 residues. CDR1 is SNHLY, CDR2 FYNNEI, per germline. The CDR3 spells CASSQRLPEQYF. For the CDR3, the DNA is TGTGCCAGCAGCCAAAGACTCCCCGAGCAGTACTTC.

The chain links TRBV11-3 to TRBJ2-2, with D possibly being TRBD2 (6 bases). Trimming took 5 bases from V and 0 from J, leaving 10 bases between them. This CDR3 contains 15 residues. From germline, CDR1 is SGHNT and CDR2 YENEEA. The CDR3 loop is CASSRAGPNTGELFF. CDR3 nucleotide sequence: TGTGCCAGCAGCCGAGCGGGCCCGAACACCGGGGAGCTGTTTTTT. The whole variable domain, remainder taken from reference TRBV11-3 and TRBJ2-2, is EAGVVQSPRYKIIEKKQPVAFWCNPISGHNTLYWYLQNLGQGPELLIRYENEEAVDDSQLPKDRFSAERLKGVDSTLKIQPAELGDSAVYLCASSRAGPNTGELFFGEGSRLTVL.

This chain uses TRBV28 with TRBJ2-7, with 9 bases fitting TRBD2. V lost 7 bases to trimming and J lost 6 bases; unmatched junction nucleotides: 10. The CDR3 is made up of 14 amino acids. Germline lookup yields CDR1 MDHEN and CDR2 SYDVKM. The chain's CDR3 is CASTSGTSSPEQYF. CDR3 DNA: TGTGCCAGCACCTCCGGGACTAGCAGCCCCGAGCAGTACTTC.

On this clone itself: In the same sample, other DNA sequences code for this CDR3. The CDR3 loop is CASSLRPYEQYF. As DNA, the CDR3 is TGTGCCAGCAGCTTGCGCCCCTACGAGCAGTACTTC. V is TRBV7-2 and J is TRBJ2-7; unclear D gene. V was cut by 3 bases and J by 2 bases, with 5 bases left in between. The CDR3 runs 12 residues. In germline, CDR1 is SGHTA, CDR2 FQGNSA. The whole variable domain, remainder taken from reference TRBV7-2 and TRBJ2-7, is GAGVSQSPSNKVTEKGKDVELRCDPISGHTALYWYRQSLGQGLEFLIYFQGNSAPDKSGLPSDRFSAERTGGSVSTLTIQRTQQEDSAVYLCASSLRPYEQYFGPGTRLTVT.

The V and J genes are TRBV30 and TRBJ1-1; no clear D. This CDR3 has 14 amino acids. CDR1 GTSNPN and CDR2 SVGIG come from the germline V gene (reference sequence). Trimming left V 0 bases short and J 0 bases short, with 8 bases between. For the CDR3, the DNA is TGTGCCTGGAGTGTACAAGCTATGAACACTGAAGCTTTCTTT. Translated: CAWSVQAMNTEAFF.

The rearrangement uses TRBV11-1 and TRBJ2-5; 7 bases align to TRBD1. Gene TRBJ2-7 matches the end of the DNA better, so the J call may be wrong. The CDR3 consists of 15 residues. Per the germline V gene, CDR1 is SGHAT and CDR2 is FQDESV (reference sequence). The CDR3 sequence is CASSLNRDRWSEQYF. The CDR3 bases are TGTGCCAGCAGCTTAAACCGGGACAGATGGTCCGAGCAGTACTTC.

This chain uses TRBV28 with TRBJ1-3, with 8 bases matching TRBD1. The trim removed 2 bases at V and 4 bases at J, leaving 7 bases unmatched. The CDR3 length is 16 residues. From germline, CDR1 is MDHEN and CDR2 SYDVKM. CDR3 sequence (DNA): TGTGCCAGCAGTTTACGAGGACAGGGTGTCGGAAACACCATATATTTT. This encodes CASSLRGQGVGNTIYF. Supplemented by reference TRBV28 and TRBJ1-3, the full variable domain reads DVKVTQSSRYLVKRTGEKVFLECVQDMDHENMFWYRQDPGLGLRLIYFSYDVKMKEKGDIPEGYSVSREKKERFSLILESASTNQTSMYLCASSLRGQGVGNTIYFGEGSWLTVV.

J is TRBJ1-2 and V is TRBV27; D call uncertain. CDR1 and CDR2 from the germline V gene are MNHEY and SMNVEV (reference sequence). Trimming shortened V by 2 bases and J by 4 bases, and 8 bases separated the two germline ends. The CDR3 runs 13 residues. The CDR3 nucleotides read TGTGCCAGCAGTTTAACAGAGGGCTATGGCTACACCTTC. It specifies CASSLTEGYGYTF.

This clone was recorded a few times. The V call is TRBV6-1, the J call TRBJ2-7, with no clear D. CDR1 and CDR2 (germline): MNHNS, SASEGT. V lost 2 bases to trimming and J lost 0 bases, with 8 bases between them. The CDR3 spans 14 residues. The chain's CDR3 is CASSELRSSYEQYF. The CDR3 DNA reads as TGTGCCAGCAGTGAACTTCGGAGCTCCTACGAGCAGTACTTC.

Comments on this clone: This specimen includes other DNA sequences encoding the same CDR3. The gene calls are TRBV2 and TRBJ2-7, with 10 bases lining up with TRBD1. The CDR3 extends over 12 amino acids. V lost 8 bases, J lost 4 bases, and 2 bases stayed unmatched. Germline values: CDR1 SNHLY, CDR2 FYNNEI. CDR3 amino acids: CASRDRGYEQYF. As DNA, the CDR3 is TGTGCCAGCCGGGACAGGGGTTACGAGCAGTACTTC.

The rearrangement links TRBV30 to TRBJ2-3, with D maybe TRBD1 (6 bases). V lost 0 bases, J lost 5 bases, and 15 bases lay in between. Germline V lookup: CDR1 GTSNPN, CDR2 SVGIG (reference sequence). This CDR3 region has 15 residues. The CDR3 bases are TGTGCCTGGAGTGTTGTTGTAACAGGGAGAGATACGCAGTATTTT. This sequence encodes CAWSVVVTGRDTQYF.

The chain employs TRBV19 and TRBJ2-7, with D perhaps matching TRBD2 (7 bases). The CDR3 totals 15 residues. In germline, CDR1 is LNHDA, CDR2 SQIVND (reference sequence). V lost 6 bases and J 2 bases, leaving 17 bases between the germline ends. CDR3 bases: TGTGCCAGTAGCCCCCCTAGGGGGAGGGCCTACGAGCAGTACTTC. Residues: CASSPPRGRAYEQYF.

In this sample, this clone turned up a few times. V is TRBV10-3 and J is TRBJ1-2; possibly TRBD1 for D (5 bases). CDR3 length: 17 residues. Deletions cut 0 bases from V and 6 bases from J, with 20 bases between. Looked up from germline, CDR1 is ENHRY and CDR2 is SYGVKD. CDR3 sequence: CAISESIGSGTAHGYTF. CDR3 nucleotide sequence: TGTGCCATCAGTGAGTCGATCGGGTCTGGGACGGCGCATGGCTACACCTTC.

The chain couples TRBV5-3 to TRBJ2-1; a possible D gene is TRBD1 (6 bases). TRBV5-3 is an ORF, with its function uncertain. V was cut by 2 bases and J by 6 bases, with 18 bases left in between. The CDR3 is made up of 16 amino acids. This chain's CDR3 is CARSFLQGPTGNEQFF. The CDR3 bases are TGTGCCAGAAGCTTTCTGCAGGGGCCCACGGGCAATGAGCAGTTCTTC.

About this clone: This sample includes further DNA sequences coding for the same CDR3. The chain links TRBV27 to TRBJ1-1; TRBD1 aligns across 7 bases. The J segment lost 4 bases and the V segment lost 3 bases, leaving 2 bases of the junction unmatched. The germline gives CDR1 MNHEY, CDR2 SMNVEV (reference sequence). The CDR3 length is 13 residues. CDR3 nucleotide sequence: TGTGCCAGCAGTTTGACAGGGAGCACTGAAGCTTTCTTT. It translates to CASSLTGSTEAFF.

The chain uses TRBV28 and TRBJ2-7, with TRBD2 identical over 7 bases. Germline V gene sequence: CDR1 MDHEN, CDR2 SYDVKM. The CDR3 sequence is 13 residues long. V lost 6 bases, J lost 0 bases, and 2 bases stayed unmatched. CDR3 coding DNA: TGTGCCAGCAGAGGACTAGACTCCTACGAGCAGTACTTC. Its protein product is CASRGLDSYEQYF.

The chain couples TRBV19 to TRBJ2-7; 10 bases align to TRBD2. Trimming at V came to 4 bases and at J to 3 bases, leaving 15 bases not matched to a gene. Germline CDR1 is LNHDA and CDR2 is SQIVND (reference sequence). The CDR3 consists of 18 residues. CDR3 bases: TGTGCCAGTAGTAACCCCGGGACTAGCGAGCCACCGATCTACGAGCAGTACTTC. This sequence encodes CASSNPGTSEPPIYEQYF.

The chain is built from TRBV10-2 and TRBJ2-2; no clear D gene. With 6 bases removed from V and 0 bases from J, the gap between germline ends came to 8 bases. The CDR3 totals 14 residues. Germline V gene lookup returns CDR1 WSHSY and CDR2 SAAADI. In nucleotides, the CDR3 is TGCGCCAGCAGGGCCGCAGCGAACACCGGGGAGCTGTTTTTT. This gives the protein CASRAAANTGELFF.

This chain links TRBV10-3 with TRBJ1-2, with a weak D call TRBD1 (6 bases). V lost 3 bases, J lost 2 bases, and 13 bases lay in between. The length of the CDR3 is 15 residues. Looked up from germline, CDR1 is ENHRY and CDR2 is SYGVKD. The CDR3 nucleotides are TGTGCCATCAGTGATTCGAACAGGGCGAACTATGGCTACACCTTC. The encoded protein is CAISDSNRANYGYTF.

The rearrangement links TRBV2 to TRBJ2-1; TRBD2 agrees at 7 bases. The germline gives CDR1 SNHLY, CDR2 FYNNEI. The ends lost 7 bases at V and 15 bases at J; junction bases unmatched: 18. The CDR3 is made up of 14 amino acids. CDR3 sequence: CASNPPFLGGSGFF. The CDR3 DNA follows: TGTGCCAGCAATCCCCCCTTTTTGGGAGGGAGCGGGTTCTTC.

The chain carries TRBV5-4 and TRBJ2-1, with TRBD2 matching 11 bases. CDR1 and CDR2 from the germline V gene are SGHNT and YYREEE (reference sequence). Losses at the gene ends were 5 bases for V and 4 bases for J; bases not matched to a gene: 5. CDR3 size: 15 residues. The CDR3 is CASRVGTSGYNEQFF. CDR3 nucleotide sequence: TGTGCCAGCAGGGTGGGGACTAGCGGTTACAATGAGCAGTTCTTC.

The V call is TRBV14, the J call TRBJ2-3; D unclear. The CDR3 is 16 amino acids. CDR1 and CDR2 from the germline V gene are SGHDN and FVKESK. With 1 base removed from V and 1 base from J, the gap between germline ends came to 12 bases. The CDR3 spells CASSQGFRTRTDTQYF. The CDR3 region has the DNA TGTGCCAGCAGCCAAGGTTTCCGCACCCGCACAGATACGCAGTATTTT.